Reported below is one T cell receptor beta chain. The data were taken from a study of blood T cell repertoires in COVID-19. Turning to the study itself: Sources were T cells, B-cell-depleted T cells, or PBMCs; the material itself was cDNA or gDNA.

TCRdb's copy holds only in-frame clones and misses some; the assay was immunoSEQ multiplex PCR. This repertoire shows tens of thousands of clones, 84% found once; its top ten account for approximately 4.1%. What was sequenced was peripheral blood. The source is an older woman with acute or convalescent COVID-19.

This CDR3 reads CASSLEGDLVLEAFF. DNA for the CDR3: TGCGCCAGCAGCCTTGAGGGTGACTTAGTCCTTGAAGCTTTCTTT. The chain links TRBV4-1 to TRBJ1-1; D gene ambiguous. The ends were cut back, 4 bases at V and 7 bases at J, with 19 bases in the middle. The germline CDR1 and CDR2 sequences are MGHRA and YSYEKL. This CDR3 spans 15 amino acids.